This is a list of T cell receptor beta chains from one sample in a study of T cell responses to AZD1222 COVID-19 vaccine. Assay: immunoSEQ multiplex PCR; the TCRdb copy retains only in-frame clones and omits some. The sample has fewer than 90,000 clones, around 84% seen once. The sample consisted of peripheral blood, taken 28 days after the second AZD1222 dose. The receptors shown here come from an adult who received the AZD1222 COVID-19 vaccine. CDR3s include the opening cysteine and the closing phenylalanine or tryptophan. Each record gives: J gene, clone size, V gene, D gene, CDR3 protein, CDR3 DNA. D genes are given only for firm matches. Some rows have no size entry. The others give once, few or many, or a class for an expanded clone.

>TRBJ2-1|-|TRBV30|-
CAWSAGLEDGEQFF
TGTGCCTGGAGTGCGGGGCTGGAAGATGGTGAGCAGTTCTTC
>TRBJ2-7|-|TRBV7-6|-
CASSPPRVPSVEQYF
TGTGCCAGCAGCCCGCCGCGGGTTCCCTCGGTCGAGCAGTACTTC
>TRBJ1-1|-|TRBV28|TRBD1
CASSPGQPNTEAFF
TGTGCCAGCAGTCCGGGACAGCCGAACACTGAAGCTTTCTTT
>TRBJ2-7|-|TRBV15|TRBD2
CATSTPGTGTSTYEQYF
TGTGCCACCAGCACCCCCGGAACCGGGACTAGCACCTACGAGCAGTACTTC
>TRBJ2-1|-|TRBV3-1/TRBV3-2|-
CASSLAASSYNEQFF
TGTGCCAGCAGCTTAGCGGCGAGCTCCTACAATGAGCAGTTCTTC
>TRBJ2-7|-|TRBV10-2|-
CASSGGGTYEQYF
TGCGCCAGCAGTGGGGGGGGCACCTACGAGCAGTACTTC
>TRBJ2-7|few|TRBV6-5|TRBD1
CASSRDRGNYEQYF
TGTGCCAGCAGTCGAGACAGGGGGAACTACGAGCAGTACTTC
>TRBJ2-5|-|TRBV20-1|-
CSASSQGGQETQYF
TGCAGTGCTAGTAGCCAGGGTGGACAAGAGACCCAGTACTTC
>TRBJ1-5|once|TRBV2|TRBD1
CASKLEGAGNQPQHF
TGTGCCAGCAAGCTAGAGGGGGCGGGCAATCAGCCCCAGCATTTT
>TRBJ2-5|-|TRBV5-1|-
CASSLALETQYF
TGCGCCAGCAGCTTGGCCCTAGAGACCCAGTACTTC
>TRBJ2-1|-|TRBV18|-
CASSPQGGIGNEQFF
TGTGCCAGCTCACCCCAGGGGGGGATAGGCAATGAGCAGTTCTTC
>TRBJ1-1|-|TRBV18|-
CASSPPSANTEAFF
TGTGCCAGCTCACCACCCTCCGCGAACACTGAAGCTTTCTTT
>TRBJ2-5|-|TRBV11-3|-
CASSLGAGTETQYF
TGTGCCAGCAGCTTGGGGGCTGGGACAGAGACCCAGTACTTC
>TRBJ2-1|-|TRBV28|TRBD1
CASSTSGQGSNEQFF
TGTGCCAGCAGTACGAGTGGACAGGGTAGCAATGAGCAGTTCTTC
>TRBJ1-4|few|TRBV9|TRBD1
CASSPQGATNEKLFF
TGTGCCAGCAGCCCACAGGGGGCAACTAATGAAAAACTGTTTTTT
>TRBJ2-6|-|TRBV18|TRBD1
CASSGFPGQSSGANVLTF
TGTGCCAGCTCCGGATTTCCGGGACAGTCCTCTGGGGCCAACGTCCTGACTTTC
>TRBJ2-5|-|TRBV15|-
CATSPWGTGQETQYF
TGTGCCACCAGCCCCTGGGGTACGGGTCAAGAGACCCAGTACTTC
>TRBJ1-1|few|TRBV11-2|-
CASSLNGVGNTEAFF
TGTGCCAGCAGCTTGAATGGGGTAGGGAACACTGAAGCTTTCTTT
>TRBJ2-7|-|TRBV20-1|-
CSARWEYEQYF
TGCAGTGCTAGATGGGAGTACGAGCAGTACTTC
>TRBJ1-1|-|TRBV2|-
CASSEFFRQREAFF
TGTGCCAGCAGTGAGTTTTTTCGCCAGCGTGAAGCTTTCTTT
>TRBJ2-7|once|TRBV7-2|TRBD2
CASSREGGRYEQYF
TGTGCCAGCAGCCGGGAGGGGGGGCGGTACGAGCAGTACTTC
>TRBJ2-7|-|TRBV2|TRBD2
CASLTSVAPYEQYF
TGTGCCAGCTTGACTAGCGTCGCCCCCTACGAGCAGTACTTC
>TRBJ1-2|-|TRBV2|-
CVDWRSNYGYTF
TGTGTCGACTGGCGGTCTAACTATGGCTACACCTTC
>TRBJ2-7|once|TRBV7-2|-
CASSLQQGPKTEQYF
TGTGCCAGCAGCTTACAGCAGGGTCCTAAAACGGAGCAGTACTTC
>TRBJ1-4|-|TRBV3-1/TRBV3-2|-
CASSQDISTAGNVKLFF
TGTGCCAGCAGCCAAGATATTAGCACAGCCGGGAACGTAAAACTGTTTTTT
>TRBJ1-1|-|TRBV6-2/TRBV6-3|TRBD1
CASSSLGTANTEAFF
TGTGCCAGCAGCTCACTAGGGACAGCTAACACTGAAGCTTTCTTT